The clone carrying this TCR beta chain was seen just once. The data originate from a study of blood T cell repertoires in COVID-19. Study details: COVID-19 samples from acute and convalescent phases originated in the United States, Italy and Spain. PBMCs, B-cell-depleted T cells, or T cells provided the cDNA or gDNA that made up the material.

Per the authors' pipeline: From reference gene primer amplification, estimates of nucleated cell counts were derived. Libraries were prepared by immunoSEQ multiplex PCR; TCRdb keeps only in-frame clonotypes and omits some of them. The D gene and trimming were derived from the DNA, and the V and J assignments and clone size from that table. The table has 280,000 or so clones, around 88% seen once; the top ten hold just under 7%. This clonotype originated in a woman in her twenties or thirties who had recovered from COVID-19. The sample comprised peripheral blood.

The DNA for the CDR3 is TGTGCCAGCAGCCCCCTACGAGGGGAGACCCAGTACTTC. The encoded protein is CASSPLRGETQYF. This chain connects TRBV3-1 (or the pseudogene TRBV3-2) to TRBJ2-5, with a tentative D call TRBD2 (5 bases). The CDR3 loop spans 13 amino acids. In germline, CDR1 is LGHDT, CDR2 YNNKEL (reference sequence). The ends were cut back, 4 bases at V and 5 bases at J, with 11 bases in the middle.